The 28 T cell receptor beta chains listed next were all sequenced from one sample in a study of blood T cell repertoires in COVID-19. The data were produced by immunoSEQ multiplex PCR, yet TCRdb's version contains in-frame clones alone and is incomplete. The data hold around 200,000 clones, with about 84% observed a single time. The material sequenced was PBMCs or T cells enriched from blood (not recorded which). These receptor sequences come from a woman in her 40s with acute COVID-19.

This sequence joins TRBV7-3 and TRBJ1-2; the D gene is possibly TRBD1 (5 bases). The CDR3 totals 13 residues. Germline CDR1 and CDR2: SGHTA and FQGTGA. V shed 5 bases and J shed 9 bases, with 16 bases lying between them. The CDR3 sequence: CASSPDAGKSYTF. Here the CDR3 DNA reads TGTGCCAGCAGCCCGGATGCAGGGAAAAGCTACACCTTC. The whole variable domain, remainder taken from reference TRBV7-3 and TRBJ1-2, is GAGVSQTPSNKVTEKGKYVELRCDPISGHTALYWYRQSLGQGPEFLIYFQGTGAADDSGLPNDRFFAVRPEGSVSTLKIQRTERGDSAVYLCASSPDAGKSYTFGSGTRLTVV.

The chain couples TRBV5-1 to TRBJ2-5, with 7 positions matching TRBD1. CDR3 size: 15 residues. The germline V gene encodes CDR1 SGHRS and CDR2 YFSETQ. Trimming took 0 bases from V and 4 from J; bases not matched to a gene: 6. CDR3 nucleotides: TGCGCCAGCAGCTTGGGCGACAGGGTATTAGAGACCCAGTACTTC. Translation gives CASSLGDRVLETQYF.

This clone was recorded a few times. The chain has TRBV28 and TRBJ1-4, with D unclear. This CDR3 has 17 residues. Germline V CDR1 and CDR2: MDHEN, SYDVKM. Between the trimmed V and J ends, which lost 7 bases and 1 base, there was a span of 19 bases. The CDR3 DNA reads TGTGCCAGCACCTCGAGGGAGGGAAGGAAAACTAATGAAAAACTGTTTTTT. Protein: CASTSREGRKTNEKLFF.

The chain has TRBV27 and TRBJ2-3, with TRBD1 identical over 11 bases. The J segment lost 3 bases and the V segment lost 4 bases, leaving 3 bases of the junction unmatched. Germline assignment: CDR1 MNHEY and CDR2 SMNVEV (reference sequence). The CDR3 consists of 15 residues. The CDR3 DNA follows: TGTGCCAGCAGTTACCGGGACAGGGGGACAGATACGCAGTATTTT. It encodes CASSYRDRGTDTQYF.

The chain uses TRBV28 and TRBJ1-1, with 9 bases that match TRBD1. Germline V gene lookup returns CDR1 MDHEN and CDR2 SYDVKM. The CDR3 covers 15 residues. After removal of 5 bases from V and 6 bases from J, the junction contained 10 bases not matched to a gene. CDR3 coding DNA: TGTGCCAGCAGTACCTACGGGACAGGGAAATCTGAAGCTTTCTTT. Its translation is CASSTYGTGKSEAFF.

The V gene is TRBV2, the J gene TRBJ1-6; no firm D call. CDR1 and CDR2 from the germline V gene are SNHLY and FYNNEI. The CDR3 length is 12 residues. The V end was cut by 5 bases, the J end by 5 bases, with 4 bases between. Here the CDR3 reads CASSPNNSPLHF. The CDR3 DNA reads as TGTGCCAGCAGTCCCAATAATTCACCCCTCCACTTT.

The chain links TRBV6-4 to TRBJ2-2; TRBD1 matches 7 bases. The CDR3 extends over 14 amino acids. Germline V gene data show CDR1 as MRHNA and CDR2 as SNTAGT. V dropped 6 bases and J dropped 2; count of bases not matched to a gene: 3. The CDR3 DNA reads TGTGCCAGCAGGGGGGACAGAAACACCGGGGAGCTGTTTTTT. This codes for CASRGDRNTGELFF.

The chain has TRBV20-1 and TRBJ1-5, with D hard to call. Germline lookup yields CDR1 DFQATT and CDR2 SNEGSKA (reference sequence). Trimming removed 3 bases at V and 3 bases at J, with 9 bases between. The CDR3 has 13 amino acids. The CDR3 spells CSASESPNQPQHF. The CDR3 bases are TGCAGTGCTAGTGAGAGTCCCAATCAGCCCCAGCATTTT.

The CDR3 DNA sequence: TGTGCCAGTAGTATACCCCGGGACAGGTCGACCGGGGAGCTGTTTTTT. It yields the protein CASSIPRDRSTGELFF. The J gene is TRBJ2-2, the V gene TRBV19; 8 bases are shared with TRBD1. Germline CDR1 reads LNHDA; CDR2 reads SQIVND (reference sequence). This CDR3 has 16 residues. With V trimmed by 2 bases and J by 5 bases, 7 bases remained unmatched.

This chain uses TRBV30 with TRBJ2-3; TRBD2 aligns across 11 bases. Per the germline V gene, CDR1 is GTSNPN and CDR2 is SVGIG (reference sequence). V gave up 1 base and J gave up 10 bases; unmatched junction bases: 10. This CDR3 region has 15 residues. The chain's CDR3 is CAWSAPGLAGGAQYF. CDR3 sequence (DNA): TGTGCCTGGAGTGCCCCAGGCCTAGCGGGAGGAGCGCAGTATTTT. The complete variable domain, with remaining parts taken from reference TRBV30 and TRBJ2-3, reads SQTIHQWPATLVQPVGSPLSLECTVEGTSNPNLYWYRQAAGRGLQLLFYSVGIGQISSEVPQNLSASRPQDRQFILSSKKLLLSDSGFYLCAWSAPGLAGGAQYFGPGTRLTVL.

This rearrangement joins TRBV27 to TRBJ2-5; unclear D gene. CDR1 is MNHEY and CDR2 is SMNVEV in the germline V gene (reference sequence). Between the trimmed V and J ends, which lost 2 bases and 7 bases, there was a span of 11 bases. This CDR3 comprises 13 residues. The DNA for the CDR3 is TGTGCCAGCAGTTTAAGGCGTGGGCGGACCCAGTACTTC. Protein sequence: CASSLRRGRTQYF.

CDR3 protein: CASSSGGQDRLAYF. In DNA form, the CDR3 reads TGTGCCAGCAGTTCCGGCGGACAGGACAGGCTCGCGTACTTC. The rearrangement links TRBV28 to TRBJ2-5, with TRBD1 matching 7 bases. Germline trimming cut 4 bases from V and 13 bases from J; bases unmatched to any gene: 15. This CDR3 has 14 amino acids. Germline values: CDR1 MDHEN, CDR2 SYDVKM.

The chain uses TRBV5-4 and TRBJ1-2, with 7 nucleotides matching TRBD1. The CDR3 sequence is 14 residues long. V lost 3 bases and J lost 4; bases outside the gene matches: 6. Germline CDR1 is SGHNT and CDR2 is YYREEE (reference sequence). The CDR3 protein is CASSSSGGSYGYTF. The CDR3 bases are TGTGCCAGCAGCTCTTCAGGGGGTAGCTATGGCTACACCTTC.

This clone was counted ten times or more. The rearrangement uses TRBV30 and TRBJ1-2; 10 bases line up with TRBD1. The CDR3 consists of 17 residues. V gave up 0 bases and J gave up 4 bases; unmatched junction bases: 11. CDR1 and CDR2 (germline): GTSNPN, SVGIG (reference sequence). CDR3 protein: CAWSVPGQGIGVYGYTF. The CDR3 coding sequence is TGTGCCTGGAGTGTACCGGGACAGGGGATCGGGGTCTATGGCTACACCTTC.

J is TRBJ1-1 and V is TRBV2; D gene ambiguous. V dropped 6 bases and J dropped 0 bases, with 8 bases sitting between them. Germline CDR1 SNHLY, CDR2 FYNNEI. CDR3 length: 13 residues. CDR3 sequence (DNA): TGTGCCAGCAGCCTAAAAATGAACACTGAAGCTTTCTTT. Translated: CASSLKMNTEAFF.

This chain uses TRBV3-1 (or the pseudogene TRBV3-2) with TRBJ2-3; 8 bases map to TRBD1. V lost 4 bases, J lost 14 bases, and 14 bases stayed unmatched. The CDR3 is 14 amino acids. Germline-derived CDR1 and CDR2 are LGHDT and YNNKEL (reference sequence). For the CDR3, the DNA is TGTGCCAGCAGCCCAACCCTCCCGGGACAGGTGCCGTATTTT. Its protein is CASSPTLPGQVPYF.

The V gene is TRBV4-2, the J gene TRBJ2-5, with 7 bases matching TRBD2. The V gene's germline CDR1 is LGHNA and CDR2 YNFKEQ. The CDR3 length is 18 residues. The junction had 13 bases not matched to a gene; V was cut back by 0 bases and J by 3 bases. The CDR3 coding sequence is TGTGCCAGCAGCCAAGATGTCGGCGGGAGAAGGGTTGAAGAGACCCAGTACTTC. Translation gives CASSQDVGGRRVEETQYF.

The chain links TRBV7-2 to TRBJ2-1; TRBD2 matches at 13 bases. This CDR3 is built from 16 residues. The germline gives CDR1 SGHTA, CDR2 FQGNSA. The trim removed 2 bases at V and 6 bases at J, leaving 4 bases unmatched. The DNA for the CDR3 is TGTGCCAGCAGCTTATGGACTAGCGGGAGCGGCAATGAGCAGTTCTTC. Encoded protein: CASSLWTSGSGNEQFF.

The V gene is TRBV11-1, the J gene TRBJ1-1; D gene unclear. CDR1 and CDR2 from the germline V gene are SGHAT and FQDESV (reference sequence). V was shortened by 5 bases and J by 2 bases, with 15 bases between the two germline ends. This CDR3 comprises 15 residues. This CDR3 is CASSPPATTNTEAFF. The CDR3 coding sequence is TGTGCCAGCAGCCCCCCAGCCACTACAAACACTGAAGCTTTCTTT.

The chain links TRBV7-2 to TRBJ2-7; 9 bases fit TRBD1. The CDR3 runs to 15 residues. With V trimmed by 7 bases and J by 1 base, 8 bases remained unmatched. CDR1 SGHTA and CDR2 FQGNSA come from the germline V gene. The DNA for the CDR3 is TGTGCCAGCAACGCGGGACAGGGCCTTTCCTACGAGCAGTACTTC. Translation gives CASNAGQGLSYEQYF.

The chain has TRBV3-1 (or the pseudogene TRBV3-2) and TRBJ1-5; 11 nucleotides align to TRBD1. Per germline, CDR1 LGHDT and CDR2 YNNKEL (reference sequence). Unmatched junction bases numbered 6, after V lost 2 bases and J lost 9 bases. This CDR3 is built from 15 residues. CDR3 protein: CASSQTGTGGLPQHF. Here the CDR3 DNA reads TGTGCCAGCAGCCAAACCGGGACAGGGGGGTTGCCCCAGCATTTT.

The V call is TRBV9, the J call TRBJ2-5; D remains ambiguous. Germline V gene sequence: CDR1 SGDLS, CDR2 YYNGEE. This CDR3 is built from 15 residues. V lost 0 bases and J lost 1, with 10 bases in between. CDR3 in amino acids: CASSVAIARQETQYF. The CDR3 bases are TGTGCCAGCAGCGTAGCTATAGCCCGCCAAGAGACCCAGTACTTC.

The CDR3 sequence: CASSQEQSNQPQHF. In nucleotides, the CDR3 is TGTGCCAGCAGCCAAGAACAGAGCAATCAGCCCCAGCATTTT. The chain couples TRBV3-1 (or the pseudogene TRBV3-2) to TRBJ1-5, with D unclear. Germline V gene lookup returns CDR1 LGHDT and CDR2 YNNKEL (reference sequence). The CDR3 has 14 residues. Between the trimmed V and J ends, which lost 0 bases and 1 base, there was a span of 4 bases.

The V gene is TRBV9, the J gene TRBJ2-1; D perhaps matches TRBD1 (6 bases). Trimming removed 0 bases at V and 5 bases at J, with 9 bases between. This CDR3 is built from 14 residues. The germline CDR1 and CDR2 sequences are SGDLS and YYNGEE. CDR3 residues: CASSVGDTNNEQFF. Written as DNA, the CDR3 is TGTGCCAGCAGCGTAGGGGACACAAACAATGAGCAGTTCTTC. The full variable domain, in which reference TRBV9 and TRBJ2-1 provide the parts outside the CDR3, is DSGVTQTPKHLITATGQRVTLRCSPRSGDLSVYWYQQSLDQGLQFLIQYYNGEERAKGNILERFSAQQFPDLHSELNLSSLELGDSALYFCASSVGDTNNEQFFGPGTRLTVL.

The rearrangement joins TRBV7-3 to TRBJ1-1; no clear D gene. This CDR3 has 12 residues. CDR1 SGHTA and CDR2 FQGTGA come from the germline V gene. Between the trimmed V and J ends, which lost 3 bases and 3 bases, there was a span of 5 bases. The CDR3 loop reads CASSFRDTEAFF. The CDR3 DNA sequence: TGTGCCAGCAGCTTCCGGGACACTGAAGCTTTCTTT.

This chain connects TRBV6-6 to TRBJ2-5, with TRBD2 as a possible D gene (5 bases). CDR1 and CDR2 from the germline V gene are MNHNY and SVGAGI (reference sequence). The CDR3 loop spans 16 amino acids. The V and J ends lost 7 bases and 3 bases respectively, with 21 bases between them. CDR3 region: CASNSASPPSKETQYF. The CDR3 nucleotides are TGTGCCAGCAATTCGGCTAGCCCCCCCTCCAAAGAGACCCAGTACTTC.

The V gene is TRBV29-1, the J gene TRBJ1-1; 7 nucleotides agree with TRBD1. Germline loops: CDR1 SQVTM, CDR2 ANQGSEA. CDR3 length equals 14 residues. Trimming at V came to 1 base and at J to 4 bases, leaving 6 bases not matched to a gene. CDR3 DNA sequence: TGCAGCGTTGAAGTTTCAGGGGGAAGCACTGAAGCTTTCTTT. Protein sequence: CSVEVSGGSTEAFF.

V gene TRBV7-8 combines with J gene TRBJ1-5; 8 nucleotides line up with TRBD1. CDR3 length: 17 amino acids. Germline V gene sequence: CDR1 SGHVS, CDR2 FQNEAQ. The V segment lost 3 bases and the J segment 1 base; nucleotides outside the gene matches: 8. DNA for the CDR3: TGTGCCAGCAGCTTGGATAACAGGGGGTTAAGCAATCAGCCCCAGCATTTT. It is translated as CASSLDNRGLSNQPQHF.